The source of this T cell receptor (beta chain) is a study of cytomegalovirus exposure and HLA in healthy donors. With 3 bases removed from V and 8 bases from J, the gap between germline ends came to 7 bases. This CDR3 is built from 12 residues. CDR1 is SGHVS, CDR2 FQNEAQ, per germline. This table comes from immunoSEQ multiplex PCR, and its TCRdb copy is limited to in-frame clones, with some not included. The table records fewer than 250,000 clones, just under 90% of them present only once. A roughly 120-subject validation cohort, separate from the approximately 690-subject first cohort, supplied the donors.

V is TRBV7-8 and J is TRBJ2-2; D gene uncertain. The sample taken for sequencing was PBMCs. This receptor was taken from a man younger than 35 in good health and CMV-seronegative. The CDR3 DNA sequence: TGTGCCAGCAGCTTTATAACAGGGGAGCTGTTTTTT. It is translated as CASSFITGELFF.